The entry that follows covers one T cell receptor beta chain sequence. What this receptor recognizes is not known. Base qualities were left out, and no much larger clone turns up one base away. Measured from the cysteine to the phenylalanine, the CDR3 is 12 residues long. Left in the record is the CDR3 DNA by itself, 36 bases read in frame from the first base. The germline V gene specifies MDHEN as CDR1 and SYDVKM as CDR2. V is cut by 5 bases and J by 13 bases, and the space between the germline ends is 17 bases. This entry comes from a study of blood T cell repertoires in COVID-19 (dated by TCRdb to 2018 to 2020). About the study as a whole: Samples covering the acute and convalescent phases of COVID-19 were provided by collaborators in the United States, Italy and Spain. The prospective study material was composed of cDNA or gDNA derived from T cells, B-cell-depleted T cells, or PBMCs. Deeply sampled blood TCRbeta repertoires from subjects exposed to, actively infected with, or recovered from COVID-19 were included in the dataset. The repertoires were made available in a free public database intended to serve as a resource for research on the immune response to SARS-CoV-2. The samples were drawn from the first 160 participants of the ongoing ImmuneRACE study and from 1,254 subjects provided by 6 global collaborators. Sample metadata almost always included a de-identified subject ID, COVID-19 status, age in years and sex. HLA class I and class II types, where available, came from metadata supplied by the sample provider rather than from assay-based typing. Summary of the overall study and its limitations: How much clinical and demographic metadata was included differed by source and by participant, and the metadata was provided uncurated.

TCRbeta CDR3 regions were amplified from genomic DNA by means of the immunoSEQ Assay, a bias-controlled multiplex PCR. Per the authors' processing: The number of nucleated cells in each sample was estimated by amplification of reference gene primers within the assay. To quantify the absolute abundance of each unique TCRbeta CDR3 rearrangement, sequence reads were collapsed and filtered. For each sample, productive Simpson clonality was calculated by taking the square root of Simpson's diversity index across productive rearrangements. This is the immuneACCESS table as TCRdb keeps it, with only in-frame sequences that have V and J called. A part of the clones is gone; compared with another copy, unresolved V genes explain less than half, and the rest is unexplained. From that table come the V and J calls and clone size; the DNA was used to work out D and trimming. The sample contains around 220,000 clones, approximately 81% of them found a single time. The top ten clonotypes cover 20% of the sample.

Collaborating institutions collected whole blood in K2EDTA tubes following their own protocols. For TCRbeta analysis, collaborator samples were shipped as frozen whole blood, as isolated PBMCs, or as DNA extracted from either sample type. The chain uses TRBV28 and TRBJ1-2; the D gene is perhaps TRBD1, on 6 matching bases. The sample taken for sequencing was peripheral blood. This clonotype was sampled from a man younger than 40 with active or convalescent COVID-19. The nucleotides are TGTGCCAGCAGTCCCGTATTGACAGGTCCCACCTTC. Translation gives CASSPVLTGPTF.